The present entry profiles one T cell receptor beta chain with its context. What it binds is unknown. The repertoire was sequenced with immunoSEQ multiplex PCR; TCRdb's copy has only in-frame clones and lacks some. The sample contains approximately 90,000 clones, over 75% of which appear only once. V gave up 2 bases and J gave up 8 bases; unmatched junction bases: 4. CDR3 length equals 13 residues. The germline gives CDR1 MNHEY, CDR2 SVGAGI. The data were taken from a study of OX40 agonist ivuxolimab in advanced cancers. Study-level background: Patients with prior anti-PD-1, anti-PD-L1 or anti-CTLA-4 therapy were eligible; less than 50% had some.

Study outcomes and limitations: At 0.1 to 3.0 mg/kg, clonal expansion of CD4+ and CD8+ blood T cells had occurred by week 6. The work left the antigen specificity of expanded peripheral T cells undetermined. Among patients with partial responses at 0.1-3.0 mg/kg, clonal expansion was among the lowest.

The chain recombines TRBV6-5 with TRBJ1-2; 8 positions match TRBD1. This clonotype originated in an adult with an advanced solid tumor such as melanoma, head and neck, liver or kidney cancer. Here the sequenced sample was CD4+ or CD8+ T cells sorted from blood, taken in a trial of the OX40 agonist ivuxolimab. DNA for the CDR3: TGTGCCAGCAGTTACGACAGGGGCTTAGGCTACACCTTC. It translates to CASSYDRGLGYTF.